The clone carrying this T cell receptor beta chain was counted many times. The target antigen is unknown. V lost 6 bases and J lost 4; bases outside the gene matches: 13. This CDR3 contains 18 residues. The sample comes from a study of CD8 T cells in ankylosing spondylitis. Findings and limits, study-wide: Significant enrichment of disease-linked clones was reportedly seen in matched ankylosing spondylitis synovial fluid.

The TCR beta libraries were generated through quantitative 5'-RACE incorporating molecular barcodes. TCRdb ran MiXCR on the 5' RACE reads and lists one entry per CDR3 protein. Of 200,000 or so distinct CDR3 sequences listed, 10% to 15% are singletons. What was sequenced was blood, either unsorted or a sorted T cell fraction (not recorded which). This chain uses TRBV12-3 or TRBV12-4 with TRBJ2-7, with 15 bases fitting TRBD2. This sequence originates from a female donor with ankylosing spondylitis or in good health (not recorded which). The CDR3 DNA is TGTGCCAGCAGGCCGGGACTAGCGGGAGGCCTTCAGGTTTACGAGCAGTACTTC. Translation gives CASRPGLAGGLQVYEQYF.